The next 20 T cell receptor beta chains were all read from a single sample in a study of blood T cell repertoires in COVID-19. Libraries were prepared by immunoSEQ multiplex PCR; TCRdb keeps only in-frame clonotypes and omits some of them. The data hold fewer than 300,000 clones, with about four fifths observed a single time. Material for sequencing was PBMCs or T cells enriched from blood (not recorded which). All receptors derive from a man in his forties or fifties who had been exposed to COVID-19.

V gene TRBV19 combines with J gene TRBJ2-5, with 9 bases lining up with TRBD1. This CDR3 region has 15 residues. V lost 6 bases to trimming and J lost 5 bases; unmatched junction nucleotides: 10. The germline CDR1 and CDR2 sequences are LNHDA and SQIVND (reference sequence). The CDR3, as DNA: TGTGCCAGTAGCCCACCAACAGGGGGCGCGGAGACCCAGTACTTC. It yields the protein CASSPPTGGAETQYF.

This sequence joins TRBV2 and TRBJ1-5, with D possibly matching TRBD1 (5 bases). The CDR3 runs 15 residues. Germline V gives CDR1 SNHLY, CDR2 FYNNEI. The ends were cut back, 3 bases at V and 3 bases at J, with 12 bases in the middle. CDR3 residues: CASSDMTAFNQPQHF. DNA of the CDR3: TGTGCCAGCAGTGATATGACAGCATTCAATCAGCCCCAGCATTTT. Using reference TRBV2 and TRBJ1-5 for the parts outside the CDR3, the full variable domain is EPEVTQTPSHQVTQMGQEVILRCVPISNHLYFYWYRQILGQKVEFLVSFYNNEISEKSEIFDDQFSVERPDGSNFTLKIRSTKLEDSAMYFCASSDMTAFNQPQHFGDGTRLSIL.

Concerning this clone: The junction shows a germline mismatch at one end, possibly a read error. The V call is TRBV2, the J call TRBJ2-7, with TRBD2 matching over 14 bases. Germline V CDR1 and CDR2: SNHLY, FYNNEI. The CDR3 extends over 16 amino acids. As DNA, the CDR3 is TGTGCCAGCATTGAAACCGGGACTAGCGGGAGTAGCAAGCAGTACTTC. It specifies CASIETGTSGSSKQYF.

The chain uses TRBV15 and TRBJ2-3; 11 bases agree with TRBD2. CDR1 and CDR2 (germline): LNHNV, YYDKDF (reference sequence). Unmatched junction bases numbered 4, after V lost 3 bases and J lost 2 bases. This CDR3 comprises 16 residues. CDR3 sequence reads: CATSRQLAGATDTQYF. The CDR3, as DNA: TGTGCCACCAGCAGGCAACTAGCGGGAGCCACAGATACGCAGTATTTT.

This clone has only a few counts. V usage is TRBV5-4 and J usage is TRBJ2-5; 8 bases map to TRBD2. The germline V gene has CDR1 SGHNT and CDR2 YYREEE (reference sequence). V lost 9 bases and J lost 2; bases outside the gene matches: 9. The CDR3 loop spans 14 amino acids. The chain's CDR3 is CATWGLGRQETQYF. The CDR3 bases are TGTGCCACCTGGGGACTAGGAAGACAAGAGACCCAGTACTTC.

This chain connects TRBV6-1 to TRBJ2-7; tentatively, D is TRBD2 (6 bases). Germline V lookup: CDR1 MNHNS, CDR2 SASEGT. With 3 bases removed from V and 6 bases from J, the gap between germline ends came to 12 bases. The CDR3 extends over 13 amino acids. CDR3 loop: CASSDARLGEQYF. Here the CDR3 DNA reads TGTGCCAGCAGTGATGCCAGACTAGGCGAGCAGTACTTC.

V gene TRBV30 combines with J gene TRBJ2-5; maybe TRBD2 (6 bases). V lost 1 base, J lost 5 bases, and 11 bases lay in between. CDR3 length: 13 residues. Germline CDR1 is GTSNPN and CDR2 is SVGIG (reference sequence). The CDR3 loop reads CAWSGRAGETQYF. For the CDR3, the DNA is TGTGCCTGGAGTGGCAGGGCGGGGGAGACCCAGTACTTC.

This clone has a single count. The J gene is TRBJ1-5, the V gene TRBV9; the D is unclear. Germline V gene lookup returns CDR1 SGDLS and CDR2 YYNGEE. The CDR3 sequence is 14 residues long. V was cut by 0 bases and J by 5 bases, with 9 bases left in between. Here the CDR3 DNA reads TGTGCCAGCAGCGTAGAACCCGGGGATCAGCCCCAGCATTTT. Translation gives CASSVEPGDQPQHF.

This clone has a single count. The CDR3 sequence is CASSPLGSSNTGELFF. The CDR3 DNA sequence: TGTGCCAGCTCACCCTTGGGGAGCTCGAACACCGGGGAGCTGTTTTTT. This chain joins TRBV18 and TRBJ2-2; D is possibly TRBD2 (5 bases). The CDR3 runs 16 residues. V lost 3 bases to trimming and J lost 0 bases, with 11 bases between them. The germline V gene has CDR1 KGHSH and CDR2 LQKENI.

The rearrangement links TRBV7-8 to TRBJ1-1; maybe TRBD1 (6 bases). Trimming stripped 2 bases from V and 10 bases from J, with 14 bases between. The germline gives CDR1 SGHVS, CDR2 FQNEAQ. The CDR3 covers 13 residues. CDR3 region: CASSLQGNRGAFF. CDR3 DNA sequence: TGTGCCAGCAGCTTACAGGGGAACCGTGGAGCTTTCTTT.

This chain uses TRBV7-8 with TRBJ2-7, with 8 nucleotides matching TRBD1. CDR1 is SGHVS and CDR2 is FQNEAQ in the germline V gene. V trimming: 5 bases; J trimming: 7 bases; junction bases outside the gene matches: 7. The CDR3 consists of 13 residues. The CDR3 coding sequence is TGTGCCAGCAGCCTATTGACAGGGGATGAGCAGTACTTC. Residues: CASSLLTGDEQYF.

The table lists this clone with a count of one. The CDR3 bases are TGTGCCAGTAGTATGCCTAACTACGAGCAGTACTTC. It codes for CASSMPNYEQYF. The chain employs TRBV19 and TRBJ2-7; D unclear. The CDR3 covers 12 residues. Trimming pared 3 bases from V and 3 bases from J, leaving 6 bases between. CDR1 and CDR2 (germline): LNHDA, SQIVND (reference sequence).

The CDR3 region is CASSAVLVTEAFF. The CDR3 DNA follows: TGTGCCAGCAGCGCCGTCCTTGTCACTGAAGCTTTCTTT. V and J are TRBV9 and TRBJ1-1; unclear D gene. The CDR3 is 13 residues long. V was trimmed by 3 bases and J by 4 bases, leaving 10 bases between them. Germline values: CDR1 SGDLS, CDR2 YYNGEE. Drawing the rest from reference TRBV9 and TRBJ1-1, the complete variable domain is DSGVTQTPKHLITATGQRVTLRCSPRSGDLSVYWYQQSLDQGLQFLIQYYNGEERAKGNILERFSAQQFPDLHSELNLSSLELGDSALYFCASSAVLVTEAFFGQGTRLTVV.

The chain recombines TRBV3-1 (or the pseudogene TRBV3-2) with TRBJ2-2; 12 bases are a match to TRBD2. V shed 4 bases, J shed 4 bases, and the junction held 1 base outside the gene matches. Germline V CDR1 and CDR2: LGHDT, YNNKEL (reference sequence). CDR3 size: 15 residues. CDR3 in DNA: TGTGCCAGCAGCCGACTAGCGGGAGTCACCGGGGAGCTGTTTTTT. Protein sequence: CASSRLAGVTGELFF.

The rearrangement uses TRBV6-4 and TRBJ2-3; a possible D gene is TRBD2 (6 bases). CDR1 is MRHNA and CDR2 is SNTAGT in the germline V gene. The CDR3 has 16 amino acids. Trimming removed 8 bases from V and 1 base from J, with 19 bases in between. CDR3 nucleotide sequence: TGTGCCAGCTCCCCCGGGCTAGCGCGCCGCACAGATACGCAGTATTTT. As protein: CASSPGLARRTDTQYF.

The chain couples TRBV12-3 or TRBV12-4 to TRBJ1-2; D remains ambiguous. This CDR3 is 13 amino acids long. V lost 6 bases to trimming and J lost 6 bases, with 14 bases between them. CDR3 sequence (DNA): TGTGCCAGCAGCCTCGGACTCCCACATGGCTACACCTTC. Translated, it gives CASSLGLPHGYTF.

The rearrangement links TRBV11-3 to TRBJ2-1; a weak D match, TRBD2 (6 bases). In germline, CDR1 is SGHNT, CDR2 YENEEA. This CDR3 region has 15 residues. Trimming left V 1 base short and J 6 bases short, with 13 bases between. The CDR3 region has the DNA TGTGCCAGCAGCTTAGGCGGGATTGGGGCCAATGAGCAGTTCTTC. Protein: CASSLGGIGANEQFF. The entire variable domain, with the rest obtained from reference TRBV11-3 and TRBJ2-1, is as follows: EAGVVQSPRYKIIEKKQPVAFWCNPISGHNTLYWYLQNLGQGPELLIRYENEEAVDDSQLPKDRFSAERLKGVDSTLKIQPAELGDSAVYLCASSLGGIGANEQFFGPGTRLTVL.

The genes are TRBV6-5 and TRBJ2-1; TRBD2 matches at 10 bases. The J segment lost 5 bases and the V segment lost 2 bases, leaving 6 bases of the junction unmatched. Germline CDR1 MNHEY, CDR2 SVGAGI. The CDR3 covers 16 residues. The CDR3 coding sequence is TGTGCCAGCAGTTACCGGGGACTAGCGAACCACAATGAGCAGTTCTTC. Translated, it gives CASSYRGLANHNEQFF.

The genes are TRBV9 and TRBJ2-2; D is perhaps TRBD1 (7 bases). This CDR3 is 14 amino acids long. Germline V lookup: CDR1 SGDLS, CDR2 YYNGEE. V gave up 2 bases and J gave up 8 bases, with 13 bases separating them. The CDR3 DNA sequence: TGTGCCAGCAGCGTCGGAGGGGGCAATGGGGAGCTGTTTTTT. It codes for CASSVGGGNGELFF.

This chain joins TRBV15 and TRBJ2-3; a weak D match, TRBD2 (5 bases). V lost 5 bases, J lost 6 bases, and 15 bases lay in between. The V gene's germline CDR1 is LNHNV and CDR2 YYDKDF (reference sequence). The CDR3 contains 14 residues. CDR3 sequence reads: CATSGSGSRDTQYF. CDR3 bases: TGTGCCACCAGCGGCAGCGGCTCCAGGGATACGCAGTATTTT.